A single sample is the source of the 22 T cell receptor beta chains below, sequenced in a study of T cell responses to AZD1222 COVID-19 vaccine. The data were produced by immunoSEQ multiplex PCR, yet TCRdb's version contains in-frame clones alone and is incomplete. The table shows 75,000 to 90,000 clones, with approximately 81% occurring only once. Material: peripheral blood, obtained on day 0 of AZD1222 vaccination. Source of these receptors: an adult in good health.

As to this clone: Other DNA sequences in the same sample also yield this CDR3. The chain employs TRBV7-9 and TRBJ1-4; 8 positions match TRBD1. The CDR3 runs to 15 residues. CDR1 is SEHNR, CDR2 FQNEAQ, per germline (reference sequence). V gave up 1 base and J gave up 2 bases; unmatched junction bases: 0. The CDR3 DNA is TGTGCCAGCAGCTTAGGACAGGGGACTAATGAAAAACTGTTTTTT. Amino acid sequence: CASSLGQGTNEKLFF. The variable domain in full, completed from reference TRBV7-9 and TRBJ1-4, reads DTGVSQNPRHKITKRGQNVTFRCDPISEHNRLYWYRQTLGQGPEFLTYFQNEAQLEKSRLLSDRFSAERPKGSFSTLEIQRTEQGDSAMYLCASSLGQGTNEKLFFGSGTQLSVL.

The CDR3, as DNA: TGTGCCAGCAGCCAGGGGCCCCTGGTCTACGAGCAGTACTTC. It encodes CASSQGPLVYEQYF. V gene TRBV11-2 combines with J gene TRBJ2-7; perhaps TRBD1 as D (6 bases). This CDR3 is built from 14 residues. Germline CDR1 reads SGHAT; CDR2 reads FQNNGV. The germline V and J ends were trimmed by 5 bases and 3 bases, with 14 bases remaining between them.

The genes are TRBV20-1 and TRBJ1-2; TRBD1 matches at 7 bases. V trimming: 8 bases; J trimming: 8 bases; junction bases outside the gene matches: 5. The CDR3 extends over 10 amino acids. In germline, CDR1 is DFQATT, CDR2 SNEGSKA (reference sequence). CDR3 sequence (DNA): TGCAGTCCGACAGGGCTCGGCTACACCTTC. Translated: CSPTGLGYTF.

This clone occurred a few times. This chain uses TRBV14 with TRBJ1-5; 7 bases agree with TRBD1. The V and J ends lost 0 bases and 8 bases, in that order; junction bases with no gene match: 16. Looked up from germline, CDR1 is SGHDN and CDR2 is FVKESK. This CDR3 is 18 amino acids long. The CDR3 loop is CASSQDPPGGVTSEPQHF. As DNA, the CDR3 is TGTGCCAGCAGCCAAGATCCGCCAGGGGGAGTAACCAGTGAGCCCCAGCATTTT.

The rearrangement uses TRBV12-3 or TRBV12-4 and TRBJ2-5; D call uncertain. CDR3 size: 11 residues. Between the trimmed V and J ends, which lost 2 bases and 5 bases, there was a span of 3 bases. CDR3 sequence (DNA): TGTGCCAGCAGTTTAAGGGAGACCCAGTACTTC. Protein: CASSLRETQYF.

The V call is TRBV2, the J call TRBJ1-6; 7 bases align to TRBD1. Germline CDR1 reads SNHLY; CDR2 reads FYNNEI. V trimming: 6 bases; J trimming: 0 bases; junction bases outside the gene matches: 8. This CDR3 is 17 amino acids long. In nucleotides, the CDR3 is TGTGCCAGCAGAGAGGAGGGGGCCCCCTCCTATAATTCACCCCTCCACTTT. It specifies CASREEGAPSYNSPLHF. Combining the CDR3 with reference TRBV2 and TRBJ1-6 gives the whole variable domain EPEVTQTPSHQVTQMGQEVILRCVPISNHLYFYWYRQILGQKVEFLVSFYNNEISEKSEIFDDQFSVERPDGSNFTLKIRSTKLEDSAMYFCASREEGAPSYNSPLHFGNGTRLTVT.

This clone was detected only once. V gene TRBV7-9 combines with J gene TRBJ1-4; TRBD1 matches at 12 bases. Germline lookup yields CDR1 SEHNR and CDR2 FQNEAQ (reference sequence). V was pared by 10 bases and J by 7 bases, with 10 bases of the junction left unmatched. This CDR3 has 15 residues. The DNA for the CDR3 is TGTGCCATCGGGGACAGGGGGCTCTCCGGTGAAAAACTGTTTTTT. This sequence encodes CAIGDRGLSGEKLFF.

This chain links TRBV19 with TRBJ1-4; D remains ambiguous. The germline V gene encodes CDR1 LNHDA and CDR2 SQIVND (reference sequence). The CDR3 loop spans 15 amino acids. With 2 bases removed from V and 0 bases from J, the gap between germline ends came to 7 bases. Here the CDR3 DNA reads TGTGCCAGTAGTATAAGTAGGTCAACTAATGAAAAACTGTTTTTT. Residues: CASSISRSTNEKLFF.

The chain is built from TRBV5-1 and TRBJ1-2; 9 nucleotides align to TRBD1. J lost 7 bases, V lost 0 bases, and 10 bases had no gene match. The CDR3 runs to 16 residues. Germline V CDR1 and CDR2: SGHRS, YFSETQ. CDR3: CASSLADRGSAGGYTF. The CDR3 DNA reads TGCGCCAGCAGCTTGGCGGACAGGGGTTCCGCAGGTGGCTACACCTTC.

V is TRBV18 and J is TRBJ1-1; a weak D match, TRBD1 (6 bases). CDR1 and CDR2 (germline): KGHSH, LQKENI. This CDR3 is 13 amino acids long. V was pared by 6 bases and J by 6 bases, with 14 bases between. CDR3 protein: CASSAGGGPEAFF. In DNA, the CDR3 is TGTGCCAGCTCGGCTGGGGGGGGCCCTGAAGCTTTCTTT.

This clone was found once. The chain recombines TRBV7-3 with TRBJ1-5; possibly TRBD1 for D (5 bases). Between the trimmed V and J ends, which lost 5 bases and 5 bases, there was a span of 19 bases. The germline V gene encodes CDR1 SGHTA and CDR2 FQGTGA. The CDR3 is 16 residues long. The CDR3 sequence is CASSPPVGAYYQPQHF. The CDR3 coding sequence is TGTGCCAGCAGCCCCCCCGTCGGGGCCTACTATCAGCCCCAGCATTTT.

The V and J genes are TRBV6-5 and TRBJ1-4; D is undetermined. Germline loops: CDR1 MNHEY, CDR2 SVGAGI. CDR3 size: 13 residues. Trimming took 9 bases from V and 8 from J, leaving 16 bases between them. The CDR3 loop reads CASSVWSGEKLFF. DNA for the CDR3: TGTGCCAGTTCAGTTTGGTCTGGGGAAAAACTGTTTTTT.

The chain couples TRBV7-9 to TRBJ2-2, with D possibly matching TRBD2 (5 bases). The CDR3 has 16 residues. Germline loops: CDR1 SEHNR, CDR2 FQNEAQ (reference sequence). V was shortened by 5 bases and J by 0 bases, with 13 bases between the two germline ends. The CDR3, as DNA: TGTGCCAGCAGCCCCCCCACGGGGACGAACACCGGGGAGCTGTTTTTT. Amino acid sequence: CASSPPTGTNTGELFF.

This clone was counted between two and nine times. The chain joins TRBV7-2 to TRBJ1-4; possibly TRBD1 for D (6 bases). The V gene's germline CDR1 is SGHTA and CDR2 FQGNSA. Between the trimmed V and J ends, which lost 5 bases and 7 bases, there was a span of 14 bases. The CDR3 covers 14 residues. Here the CDR3 reads CASSQGRLVEKLFF. The CDR3 region has the DNA TGTGCCAGCAGCCAGGGGAGGTTAGTTGAAAAACTGTTTTTT.

This chain uses TRBV11-2 with TRBJ1-6, with D uncertain. CDR1 is SGHAT, CDR2 FQNNGV, per germline. Trimming took off 6 bases at V and 7 bases at J, with 16 bases between the two ends. The CDR3 loop spans 15 amino acids. CDR3 sequence: CASRRTGSLNSPLHF. The CDR3 DNA is TGTGCCAGCAGACGTACCGGGAGTTTAAATTCACCCCTCCACTTT. Using reference TRBV11-2 and TRBJ1-6 for the parts outside the CDR3, the full variable domain is EAGVAQSPRYKIIEKRQSVAFWCNPISGHATLYWYQQILGQGPKLLIQFQNNGVVDDSQLPKDRFSAERLKGVDSTLKIQPAKLEDSAVYLCASRRTGSLNSPLHFGNGTRLTVT.

CDR3 loop: CASSLGRLLNTEAFF. The CDR3 nucleotides are TGTGCCAGCAGCTTGGGACGGTTGTTGAACACTGAAGCTTTCTTT. The rearrangement uses TRBV7-9 and TRBJ1-1; weak D call: TRBD1 (5 bases). CDR1 SEHNR and CDR2 FQNEAQ come from the germline V gene (reference sequence). This CDR3 has 15 amino acids. V lost 3 bases to trimming and J lost 0 bases, with 11 bases between them.

The J gene is TRBJ2-7, the V gene TRBV18, with 9 bases aligning to TRBD2. CDR1 KGHSH and CDR2 LQKENI come from the germline V gene. The CDR3 is made up of 15 amino acids. V was pared by 11 bases and J by 0 bases, with 11 bases of the junction left unmatched. The CDR3 nucleotides read TGTGCCGCTTCCACTGGTAGCGGGGGCTCCTACGAGCAGTACTTC. This codes for CAASTGSGGSYEQYF.

This chain joins TRBV4-2 and TRBJ2-3; 8 bases match TRBD2. Trimming removed 2 bases from V and 4 bases from J; junction bases left unmatched: 5. Germline loops: CDR1 LGHNA, CDR2 YNFKEQ. CDR3 length: 15 residues. CDR3 sequence: CASSQTGGLADTQYF. CDR3 DNA sequence: TGTGCCAGCAGCCAAACGGGGGGGCTGGCAGATACGCAGTATTTT.

Of note for this clone: This CDR3 is also generated by other DNA sequences in the sample. The genes are TRBV9 and TRBJ1-2; no clear D gene. The CDR3 sequence is 12 residues long. CDR1 and CDR2 from the germline V gene are SGDLS and YYNGEE. V lost 0 bases and J lost 4, with 4 bases in between. CDR3 region: CASSVGGYGYTF. CDR3 bases: TGTGCCAGCAGCGTAGGTGGCTATGGCTACACCTTC.

The V gene is TRBV7-9, the J gene TRBJ2-1, with D maybe TRBD1 (6 bases). The V gene lost 3 bases and the J gene lost 1 base, with 13 bases spanning the gap. The CDR3 has 16 residues. CDR1 is SEHNR, CDR2 FQNEAQ, per germline (reference sequence). CDR3 loop: CASSLGAGASYNEQFF. The CDR3 nucleotides are TGTGCCAGCAGCTTGGGGGCAGGGGCGTCCTACAATGAGCAGTTCTTC. Looking up the rest from reference TRBV7-9 and TRBJ2-1 gives the full variable domain: DTGVSQNPRHKITKRGQNVTFRCDPISEHNRLYWYRQTLGQGPEFLTYFQNEAQLEKSRLLSDRFSAERPKGSFSTLEIQRTEQGDSAMYLCASSLGAGASYNEQFFGPGTRLTVL.

J is TRBJ2-2 and V is TRBV28; 9 nucleotides align to TRBD1. Germline loops: CDR1 MDHEN, CDR2 SYDVKM. The V gene end was trimmed by 6 bases and the J gene end by 3 bases; junction bases not matched to a gene: 8. This CDR3 is 16 amino acids long. The DNA of the CDR3 is TGTGCCAGCAGCTTTGAAACAGGGGGCGACACCGGGGAGCTGTTTTTT. Amino acids: CASSFETGGDTGELFF.

This clone was recorded once. This chain uses TRBV12-5 with TRBJ2-3, with TRBD2 as a possible D gene (7 bases). Germline CDR1 and CDR2: LGHNT and FRNRAP. This CDR3 comprises 15 residues. V lost 7 bases, J lost 1 base, and 15 bases lay in between. The CDR3: CASALGGAGTDTQYF. The CDR3 DNA reads as TGTGCTAGTGCCCTGGGGGGGGCGGGCACAGATACGCAGTATTTT.